This is a list of T cell receptor beta chains from one sample in a study of CD8 T cells in ankylosing spondylitis. TCRdb used MiXCR to reprocess the 5' RACE reads, holding one entry per CDR3 protein. The sample consists of a few hundred thousand distinct CDR3 sequences, 20% to 30% of them appearing once. The sample comprised blood, either unsorted or a sorted T cell fraction (not recorded which). The receptors shown here come from a male donor with ankylosing spondylitis or in good health (not recorded which). Each CDR3 is given with its conserved first and last residue. A D gene is named only where the DNA matches it firmly. Clone size is shown for a subset of rows, as once, few, many or a class of expanded clone.

J gene,D gene,clone size,V gene,CDR3 DNA,CDR3 protein
TRBJ2-7,.,many,TRBV12-3/TRBV12-4,TGTGCCAGCAGCCCCCACACAGGGAACGAGCAGTACTTC,CASSPHTGNEQYF
TRBJ1-3,.,many,TRBV30,TGTGCCTGGAGTAAAGGGGTCTCTGGAAACACCATATATTTT,CAWSKGVSGNTIYF
TRBJ2-5,TRBD1,many,TRBV12-3/TRBV12-4,TGTGCCAGCAGGCAACAGGGGGCCGGGGAGACCCAGTACTTC,CASRQQGAGETQYF
TRBJ2-3,.,many,TRBV11-2,TGTGCCAGCAGCTTAGACGGCGGGGGCACAGATACGCAGTATTTT,CASSLDGGGTDTQYF
TRBJ1-6,.,many,TRBV20-1,TGCAGTGCTAGATCCGACCATAATTCACCCCTCCACTTT,CSARSDHNSPLHF
TRBJ1-6,.,few,TRBV20-1,TGCAGCTCGTCCACGCGGGGGGCTCAGAATTCACCCCTCCACTTT,CSSSTRGAQNSPLHF
TRBJ2-1,.,.,TRBV24-1,TGTGCCACCAATAATGTACCTGAGCAGTTCTTC,CATNNVPEQFF
TRBJ2-3,TRBD2,few,TRBV24-1,TGTGCCACCTCGGAGCGGGGGGCCACAGATACGCAGTATTTT,CATSERGATDTQYF
TRBJ2-5,.,few,TRBV12-3/TRBV12-4,TGTGCCAGCACCCTGGGGGAGACCCAGTACTTC,CASTLGETQYF
TRBJ2-3,.,few,TRBV29-1,TGCAGCGTTATGACAGCAGATACGCAGTATTTT,CSVMTADTQYF
TRBJ2-7,.,many,TRBV20-1,TGCAGTGCTAGTTACGGCGGCAGCCAGACTGGCGAGCAGTACTTC,CSASYGGSQTGEQYF
TRBJ2-5,.,.,TRBV10-3,TGTGCCATCAGTGAGCCCGGGGGAGGACAAGAGACCCAGTACTTC,CAISEPGGGQETQYF
TRBJ2-1,TRBD2,.,TRBV20-1,TGCAGTGCTGGAACTAGCGGATTCTACAATGAGCAGTTCTTC,CSAGTSGFYNEQFF
TRBJ2-3,TRBD2,.,TRBV2,TGTACCAGCAGTTTTTCCTTTTCGACTAGCTCTAGCACAGATACGCAGTATTTT,CTSSFSFSTSSSTDTQYF
TRBJ1-5,TRBD1,many,TRBV28,TGTGCCAGCACCCAGGGGGCCCTTCGGGGTCAGCCCCAGCATTTT,CASTQGALRGQPQHF
TRBJ2-1,TRBD2,.,TRBV5-1,TGCGCCAGCAGCCTACGCCTCGGGACTAGCGGGAGTCTGTTCTTC,CASSLRLGTSGSLFF
TRBJ2-2,TRBD1,many,TRBV20-1,TGCAGTGCTAGCCTCCGCTCAGGGGGCCGCACCGGGGAGCTGTTTTTT,CSASLRSGGRTGELFF
TRBJ2-3,TRBD1,.,TRBV20-1,TGCAGTGCTAGAGATCCGACAGGGGAAAGCACAGATACGCAGTATTTT,CSARDPTGESTDTQYF
TRBJ1-2,.,many,TRBV6-5,TGTGCCAGCAGTTCCCCGCAGGGAGGCGGCTACACCTTC,CASSSPQGGGYTF
TRBJ1-4,.,many,TRBV20-1,TGCAGTGTTCTAAGGGTTACTAATGAAAAACTGTTTTTT,CSVLRVTNEKLFF
TRBJ1-3,.,many,TRBV29-1,TGCAGCGTTCCCCTTGGAAACACCATATATTTT,CSVPLGNTIYF
TRBJ2-7,.,many,TRBV5-1,TGCGCCAGCAGCTTGGGGACAGCCAGCTACGAGCAGTACTTC,CASSLGTASYEQYF
TRBJ2-2,.,many,TRBV5-4,TGTGCCAGCAGCTTGGTTCCAATGACCGGGGAGCTGTTTTTT,CASSLVPMTGELFF
TRBJ1-1,.,few,TRBV19,TGTGCCAGTAGTTGGGCAGACAACACTGAAGCTTTCTTT,CASSWADNTEAFF
TRBJ1-1,.,.,TRBV28,TGTGCCAGCAGTTTCGATCAAGCGAACACTGAAGCTTTCTTT,CASSFDQANTEAFF
TRBJ2-7,.,.,TRBV12-3/TRBV12-4,TGTGCCAGCACGACAGGACCCTACGAGCAGTACTTC,CASTTGPYEQYF
TRBJ2-5,TRBD1,.,TRBV6-1,TGTGCCAGCAGTCCTGGACAGGGGACTGGGGCCCAAGAGACCCAGTACTTC,CASSPGQGTGAQETQYF
TRBJ2-7,TRBD1,many,TRBV7-9,TGTGCCAGCAGCCTGACAGGGCTCGGACACGAGCAGTACTTC,CASSLTGLGHEQYF
TRBJ2-1,TRBD1,.,TRBV15,TGTGCCACCAGCAGAACCGGGACAGGGAGGCCCTACAATGAGCAGTTCTTC,CATSRTGTGRPYNEQFF
TRBJ2-5,TRBD2,few,TRBV12-3/TRBV12-4,TGTGCCAGCAGTTCCCGGGGGGTAGCGGGGAAAGAGACCCAGTACTTC,CASSSRGVAGKETQYF
TRBJ1-5,.,few,TRBV6-1,TGTGCCAGCAGCCGGACAACGTTCCGCAATCAGCCCCAGCATTTT,CASSRTTFRNQPQHF
TRBJ2-2,TRBD1,.,TRBV12-3/TRBV12-4,TGTGCCAGCAGGAGAGACAGGGAGCCCACCGGGGAGCTGTTTTTT,CASRRDREPTGELFF
TRBJ2-7,.,few,TRBV25-1,TGTGCCAGCAGTGACAGGGTCTACGAGCAGTACTTC,CASSDRVYEQYF
TRBJ1-3,.,.,TRBV6-1,TGTGCCAGCAGTGCTAACAGGGCCTCCGGAAACACCATATATTTT,CASSANRASGNTIYF
TRBJ2-7,TRBD1,once,TRBV2,TGTGCCAGCAGGCGACAGGGGGCTTCATCCTACGAGCAGTACTTC,CASRRQGASSYEQYF
TRBJ2-1,.,.,TRBV20-1,TGCAGTGTTACGAGGGGGAGCTCCTACAATGAGCAGTTCTTC,CSVTRGSSYNEQFF
TRBJ2-5,.,many,TRBV12-3/TRBV12-4,TGCGCCAGCAGCTTCCTAGGAGAAGAGACCCAGTACTTC,CASSFLGEETQYF
TRBJ1-4,TRBD1,many,TRBV5-1,TGCGCCAGCAGCAGGACAGGGGGAGATGAAAAACTGTTTTTT,CASSRTGGDEKLFF
TRBJ1-1,.,.,TRBV20-1,TGCAGTGCTCTCAACCGGGCCCAAGCTTTCTTT,CSALNRAQAFF
TRBJ2-5,.,few,TRBV20-1,TGCAGTGCTAGCGACGGGCAAGAGACCCAGTACTTC,CSASDGQETQYF
TRBJ2-5,.,many,TRBV10-3,TGTGCCATCAGTGAGCAGGGGACCGATTTAGGGGAGACCCAGTACTTC,CAISEQGTDLGETQYF
TRBJ2-1,.,.,TRBV29-1,TGCAGCGTTCCCCGGGGAAAGGTTTACAATGAGCAGTTCTTC,CSVPRGKVYNEQFF
TRBJ1-2,.,.,TRBV20-1,TGCAGTGCTAGTACACAGGAGCTTAACTATGGCTACACCTTC,CSASTQELNYGYTF
TRBJ2-7,.,.,TRBV11-2,TGTGCCAGCAGCCCTGGGACGGATCCCTACGAGCAGTACTTC,CASSPGTDPYEQYF
TRBJ2-5,TRBD2,few,TRBV20-1,TGCAGTGCCGCGGGGGACGGGGCCCAGTACTTC,CSAAGDGAQYF
TRBJ1-4,.,.,TRBV6-1,TGTGCCAGCAGTGAACACAGACCAAATGAAAAACTGTTTTTT,CASSEHRPNEKLFF
TRBJ2-2,.,few,TRBV7-2,TGTGCCAGCAGCACGCAGGGGATCACCGGGGAGCTGTTTTTT,CASSTQGITGELFF
TRBJ2-1,TRBD2,.,TRBV10-3,TGTGCCATCAGTGGAAAGGGAGGGAATGAGCAGTTCTTC,CAISGKGGNEQFF
TRBJ2-3,.,.,TRBV6-5,TGTGCCAGCAGTTCCGTGAGGGGGGCTGATACGCAGTATTTT,CASSSVRGADTQYF
TRBJ2-7,.,few,TRBV4-2,TGTGCCAGCAGCCAAGAAGCTAGCACCTACGAGCAGTACTTC,CASSQEASTYEQYF
TRBJ1-5,.,few,TRBV28,TGTGCCAGCAACCTCCAGGTTCAGCCCCAGCATTTT,CASNLQVQPQHF
TRBJ1-4,.,.,TRBV7-9,TGTGCCAGCAGTACCGGACCATACAATGAAAAACTGTTTTTT,CASSTGPYNEKLFF
TRBJ2-5,TRBD1,once,TRBV24-1,TGTGCCACCAGTGATTTTCTCGGGACAGGGGTGGAGACCCAGTACTTC,CATSDFLGTGVETQYF
TRBJ2-5,TRBD2,few,TRBV20-1,TGCAGTGCTAGGCCACCTCTAGCGGGGATCTCAGAGACCCAGTACTTC,CSARPPLAGISETQYF
TRBJ2-1,TRBD2,.,TRBV20-1,TGCAGTGCTAGAGATGCGGGGGGTGCAAACAATGAGCAGTTCTTC,CSARDAGGANNEQFF